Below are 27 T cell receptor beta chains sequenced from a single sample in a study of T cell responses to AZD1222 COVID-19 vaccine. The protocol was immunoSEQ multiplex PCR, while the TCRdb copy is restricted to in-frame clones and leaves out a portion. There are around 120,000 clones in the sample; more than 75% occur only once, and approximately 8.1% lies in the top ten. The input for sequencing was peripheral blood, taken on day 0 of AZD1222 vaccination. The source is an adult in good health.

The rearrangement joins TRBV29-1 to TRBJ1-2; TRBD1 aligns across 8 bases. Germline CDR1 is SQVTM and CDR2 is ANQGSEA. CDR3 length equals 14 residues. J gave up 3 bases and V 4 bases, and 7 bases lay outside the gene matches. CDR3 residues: CSVAPGTGDYGYTF. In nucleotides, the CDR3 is TGCAGCGTTGCCCCCGGGACAGGAGACTATGGCTACACCTTC.

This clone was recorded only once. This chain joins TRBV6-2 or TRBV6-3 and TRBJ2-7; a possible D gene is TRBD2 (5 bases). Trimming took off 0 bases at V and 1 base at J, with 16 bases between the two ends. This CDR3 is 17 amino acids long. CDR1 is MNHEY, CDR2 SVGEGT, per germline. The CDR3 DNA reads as TGTGCCAGCAGTTACTCAGAGGGCAGAGACTTATCCTACGAGCAGTACTTC. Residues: CASSYSEGRDLSYEQYF.

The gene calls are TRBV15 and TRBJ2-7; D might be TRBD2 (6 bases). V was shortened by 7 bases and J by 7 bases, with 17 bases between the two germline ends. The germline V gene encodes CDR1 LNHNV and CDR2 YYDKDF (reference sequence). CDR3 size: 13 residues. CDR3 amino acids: CATTRDSRGEQYF. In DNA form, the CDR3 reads TGTGCCACCACTAGGGACTCCCGCGGGGAGCAGTACTTC.

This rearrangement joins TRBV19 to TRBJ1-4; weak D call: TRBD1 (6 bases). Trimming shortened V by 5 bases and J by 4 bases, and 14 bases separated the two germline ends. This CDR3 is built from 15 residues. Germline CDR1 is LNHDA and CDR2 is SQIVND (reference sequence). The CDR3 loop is CASSAQGWSNEKLFF. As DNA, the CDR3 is TGTGCCAGTAGTGCCCAGGGGTGGAGTAATGAAAAACTGTTTTTT. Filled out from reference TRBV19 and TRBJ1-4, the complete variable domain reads DGGITQSPKYLFRKEGQNVTLSCEQNLNHDAMYWYRQDPGQGLRLIYYSQIVNDFQKGDIAEGYSVSREKKESFPLTVTSAQKNPTAFYLCASSAQGWSNEKLFFGSGTQLSVL.

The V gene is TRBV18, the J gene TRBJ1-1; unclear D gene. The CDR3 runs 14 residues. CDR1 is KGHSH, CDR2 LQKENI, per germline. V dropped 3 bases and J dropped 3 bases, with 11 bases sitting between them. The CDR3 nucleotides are TGTGCCAGCTCACCTCGGACGGGGTACACTGAAGCTTTCTTT. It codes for CASSPRTGYTEAFF.

CDR3 sequence: CASRKQGAGQPQHF. DNA of the CDR3: TGTGCCAGCAGGAAACAGGGGGCAGGGCAGCCCCAGCATTTT. The chain links TRBV5-6 to TRBJ1-5; 9 bases match TRBD1. The CDR3 consists of 14 residues. After removal of 5 bases from V and 7 bases from J, the junction contained 7 bases not matched to a gene. Germline V lookup: CDR1 SGHDT, CDR2 YYEEEE.

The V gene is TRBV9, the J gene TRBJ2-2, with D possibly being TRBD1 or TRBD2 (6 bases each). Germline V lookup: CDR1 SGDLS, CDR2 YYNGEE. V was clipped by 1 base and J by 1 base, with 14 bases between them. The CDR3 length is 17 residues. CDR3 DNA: TGTGCCAGCAGCGTACCCCGGGGGCGGGTGAACACCGGGGAGCTGTTTTTT. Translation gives CASSVPRGRVNTGELFF.

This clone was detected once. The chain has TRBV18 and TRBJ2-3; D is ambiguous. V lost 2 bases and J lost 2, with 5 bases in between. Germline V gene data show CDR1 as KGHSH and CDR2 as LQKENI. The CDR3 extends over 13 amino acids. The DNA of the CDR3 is TGTGCCAGCTCACCAGGCCTCACAGATACGCAGTATTTT. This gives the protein CASSPGLTDTQYF.

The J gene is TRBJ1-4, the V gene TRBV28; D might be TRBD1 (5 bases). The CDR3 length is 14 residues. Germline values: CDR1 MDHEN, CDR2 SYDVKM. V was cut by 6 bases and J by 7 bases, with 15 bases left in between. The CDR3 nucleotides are TGTGCCAGCAGGTCCCTCGGGACGGGTGAAAAACTGTTTTTT. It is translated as CASRSLGTGEKLFF.

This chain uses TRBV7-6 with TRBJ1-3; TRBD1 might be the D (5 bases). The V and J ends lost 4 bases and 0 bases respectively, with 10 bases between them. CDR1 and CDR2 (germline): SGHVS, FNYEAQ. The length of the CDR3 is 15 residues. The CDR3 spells CASSSGGGSGNTIYF. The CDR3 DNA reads TGTGCCAGCAGCTCGGGCGGGGGCTCTGGAAACACCATATATTTT.

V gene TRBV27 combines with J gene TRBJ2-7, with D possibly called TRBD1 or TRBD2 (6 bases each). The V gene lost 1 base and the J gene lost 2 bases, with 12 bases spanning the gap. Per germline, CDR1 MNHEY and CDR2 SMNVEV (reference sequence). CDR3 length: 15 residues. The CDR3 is CASSLFSGATYEQYF. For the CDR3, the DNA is TGTGCCAGCAGTTTATTTTCGGGGGCTACCTACGAGCAGTACTTC.

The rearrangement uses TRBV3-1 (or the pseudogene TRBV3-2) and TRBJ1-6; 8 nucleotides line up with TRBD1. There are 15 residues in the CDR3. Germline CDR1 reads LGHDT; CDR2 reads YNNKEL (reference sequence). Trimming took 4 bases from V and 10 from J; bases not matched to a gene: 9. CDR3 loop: CASSPPGQGRSPLHF. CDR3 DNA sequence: TGTGCCAGCAGCCCACCCGGACAGGGTAGGTCACCCCTCCACTTT.

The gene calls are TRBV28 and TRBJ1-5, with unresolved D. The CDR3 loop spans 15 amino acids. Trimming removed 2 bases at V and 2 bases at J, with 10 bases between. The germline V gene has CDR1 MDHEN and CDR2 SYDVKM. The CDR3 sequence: CASSLHGDGNQPQHF. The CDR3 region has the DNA TGTGCCAGCAGTTTACATGGGGATGGCAATCAGCCCCAGCATTTT.

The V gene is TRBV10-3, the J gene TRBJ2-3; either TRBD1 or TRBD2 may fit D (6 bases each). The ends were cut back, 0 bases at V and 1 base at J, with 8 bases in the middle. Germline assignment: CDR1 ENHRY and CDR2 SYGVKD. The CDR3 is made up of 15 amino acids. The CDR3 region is CAISESRGGTDTQYF. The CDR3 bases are TGTGCCATCAGTGAGTCGAGGGGGGGCACAGATACGCAGTATTTT.

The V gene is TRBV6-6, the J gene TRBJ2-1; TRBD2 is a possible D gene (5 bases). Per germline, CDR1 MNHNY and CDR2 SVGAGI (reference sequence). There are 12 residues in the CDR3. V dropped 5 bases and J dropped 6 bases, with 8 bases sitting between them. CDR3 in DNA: TGTGCCAGCAGTCCTACTAGCAATGAGCAGTTCTTC. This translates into CASSPTSNEQFF.

CDR3 region: CASSVEQGSGSQYF. CDR3 nucleotides: TGTGCCAGCAGCGTAGAGCAGGGAAGTGGTTCGCAGTACTTC. The chain has TRBV9 and TRBJ2-7; possibly TRBD1 for D (5 bases). Deletions cut 0 bases from V and 9 bases from J, with 16 bases between. Germline assignment: CDR1 SGDLS and CDR2 YYNGEE. This CDR3 spans 14 amino acids.

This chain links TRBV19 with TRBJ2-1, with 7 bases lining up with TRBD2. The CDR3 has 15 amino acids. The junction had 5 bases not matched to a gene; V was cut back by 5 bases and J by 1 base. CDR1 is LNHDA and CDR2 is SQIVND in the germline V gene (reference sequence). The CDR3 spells CASSRREGSYNEQFF. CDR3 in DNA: TGTGCCAGTAGTCGAAGGGAGGGGTCCTACAATGAGCAGTTCTTC.

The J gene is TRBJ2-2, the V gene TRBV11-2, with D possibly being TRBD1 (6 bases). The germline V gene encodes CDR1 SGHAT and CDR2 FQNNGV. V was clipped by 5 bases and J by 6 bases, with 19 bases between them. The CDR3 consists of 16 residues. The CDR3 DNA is TGTGCCAGCAGCCCGGCGCCTCGAGGGGGTCCCGGGGAGCTGTTTTTT. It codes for CASSPAPRGGPGELFF.

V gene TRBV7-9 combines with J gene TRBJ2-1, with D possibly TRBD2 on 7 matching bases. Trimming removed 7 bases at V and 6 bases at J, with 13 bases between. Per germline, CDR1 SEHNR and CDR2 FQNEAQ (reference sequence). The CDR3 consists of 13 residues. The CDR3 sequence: CASTPGGPNEQFF. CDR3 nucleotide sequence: TGTGCCAGCACCCCCGGGGGGCCCAATGAGCAGTTCTTC.

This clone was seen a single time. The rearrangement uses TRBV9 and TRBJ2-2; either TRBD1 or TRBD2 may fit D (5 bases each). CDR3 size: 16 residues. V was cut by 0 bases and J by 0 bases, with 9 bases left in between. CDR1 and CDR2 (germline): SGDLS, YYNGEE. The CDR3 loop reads CASSVGDLSNTGELFF. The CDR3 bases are TGTGCCAGCAGCGTAGGGGACCTCTCGAACACCGGGGAGCTGTTTTTT.

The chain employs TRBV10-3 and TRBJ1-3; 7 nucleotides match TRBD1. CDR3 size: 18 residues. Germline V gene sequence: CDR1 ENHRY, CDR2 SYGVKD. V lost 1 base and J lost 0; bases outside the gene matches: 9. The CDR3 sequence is CAISEWDSPSLSGNTIYF. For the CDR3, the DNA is TGTGCCATCAGTGAGTGGGACAGCCCGTCTCTCTCTGGAAACACCATATATTTT.

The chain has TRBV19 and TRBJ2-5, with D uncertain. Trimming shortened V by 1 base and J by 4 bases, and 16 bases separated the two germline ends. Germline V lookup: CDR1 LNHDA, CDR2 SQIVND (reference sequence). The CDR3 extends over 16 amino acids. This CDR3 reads CASSIARAWTRETQYF. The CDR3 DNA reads TGTGCCAGTAGTATAGCTCGCGCGTGGACCAGAGAGACCCAGTACTTC.

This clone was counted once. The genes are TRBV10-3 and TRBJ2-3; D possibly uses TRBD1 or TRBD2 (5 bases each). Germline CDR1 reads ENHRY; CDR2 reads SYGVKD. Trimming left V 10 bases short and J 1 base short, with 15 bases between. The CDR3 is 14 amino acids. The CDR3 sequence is CATSRDLGTDTQYF. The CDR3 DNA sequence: TGTGCCACATCGAGGGACCTCGGCACAGATACGCAGTATTTT.

The DNA for the CDR3 is TGTGCCAGCTCACCAGAGACAGGGGGCAATCAGCCCCAGCATTTT. It encodes CASSPETGGNQPQHF. V and J are TRBV18 and TRBJ1-5; TRBD1 agrees at 8 bases. The CDR3 extends over 15 amino acids. Germline trimming cut 2 bases from V and 2 bases from J; bases unmatched to any gene: 2. The germline V gene has CDR1 KGHSH and CDR2 LQKENI.

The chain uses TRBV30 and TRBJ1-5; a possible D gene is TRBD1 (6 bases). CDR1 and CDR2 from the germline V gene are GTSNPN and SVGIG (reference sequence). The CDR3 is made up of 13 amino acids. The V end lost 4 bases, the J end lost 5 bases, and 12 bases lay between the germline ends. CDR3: CAWNRDGDQPQHF. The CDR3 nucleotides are TGTGCCTGGAACAGGGATGGGGATCAGCCCCAGCATTTT.

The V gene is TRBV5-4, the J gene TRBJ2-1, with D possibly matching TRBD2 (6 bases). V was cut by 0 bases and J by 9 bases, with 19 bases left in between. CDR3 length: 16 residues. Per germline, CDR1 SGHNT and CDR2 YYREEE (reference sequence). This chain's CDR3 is CASSLGGGTPGSEQFF. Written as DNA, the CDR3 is TGTGCCAGCAGCTTGGGCGGCGGGACCCCAGGAAGTGAGCAGTTCTTC.

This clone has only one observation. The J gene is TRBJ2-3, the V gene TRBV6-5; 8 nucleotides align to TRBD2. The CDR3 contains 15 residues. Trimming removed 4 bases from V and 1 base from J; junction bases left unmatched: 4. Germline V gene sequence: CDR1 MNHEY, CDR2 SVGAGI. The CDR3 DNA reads TGTGCCAGCAGTTCCTCGGGAGGGGGCACAGATACGCAGTATTTT. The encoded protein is CASSSSGGGTDTQYF.